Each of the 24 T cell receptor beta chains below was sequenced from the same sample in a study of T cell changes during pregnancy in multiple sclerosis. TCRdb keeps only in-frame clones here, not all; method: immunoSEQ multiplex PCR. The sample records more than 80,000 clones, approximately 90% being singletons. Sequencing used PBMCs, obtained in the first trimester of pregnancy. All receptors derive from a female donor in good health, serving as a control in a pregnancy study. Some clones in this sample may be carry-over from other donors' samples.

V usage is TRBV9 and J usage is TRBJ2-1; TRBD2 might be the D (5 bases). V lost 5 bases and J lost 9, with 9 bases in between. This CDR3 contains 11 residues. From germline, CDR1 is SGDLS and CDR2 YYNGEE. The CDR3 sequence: CASRTRGEQFF. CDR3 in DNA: TGTGCCAGCAGGACCCGGGGTGAGCAGTTCTTC.

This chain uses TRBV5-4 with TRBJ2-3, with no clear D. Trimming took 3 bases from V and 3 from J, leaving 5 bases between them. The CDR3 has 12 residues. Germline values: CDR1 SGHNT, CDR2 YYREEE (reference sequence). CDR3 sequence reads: CASSWQTDTQYF. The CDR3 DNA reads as TGTGCCAGCAGCTGGCAGACAGATACGCAGTATTTT. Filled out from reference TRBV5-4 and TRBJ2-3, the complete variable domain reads ETGVTQSPTHLIKTRGQQVTLRCSSQSGHNTVSWYQQALGQGPQFIFQYYREEENGRGNFPPRFSGLQFPNYSSELNVNALELDDSALYLCASSWQTDTQYFGPGTRLTVL.

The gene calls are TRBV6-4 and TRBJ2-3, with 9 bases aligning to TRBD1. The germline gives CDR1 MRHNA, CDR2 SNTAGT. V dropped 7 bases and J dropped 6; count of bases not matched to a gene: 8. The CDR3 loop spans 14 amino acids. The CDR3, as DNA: TGTGCCAGCATCCGGGACAGGGTAACTGATACGCAGTATTTT. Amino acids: CASIRDRVTDTQYF.

The CDR3 here is CASSSGNRQPETYEQYF. CDR3 in DNA: TGTGCCAGCAGCAGTGGCAACAGACAACCAGAAACCTACGAGCAGTACTTC. The chain carries TRBV21-1 and TRBJ2-7; the D call of TRBD1 is as the table states it, not checked on the DNA. TRBV21-1 is a pseudogene locus. This CDR3 has 17 amino acids.

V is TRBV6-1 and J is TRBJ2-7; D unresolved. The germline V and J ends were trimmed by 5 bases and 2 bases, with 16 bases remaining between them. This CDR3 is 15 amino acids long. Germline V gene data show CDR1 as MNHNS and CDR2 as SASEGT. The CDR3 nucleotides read TGTGCCAGCAGTCTCGAAGGTGGGCAGCCCTACGAGCAGTACTTC. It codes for CASSLEGGQPYEQYF.

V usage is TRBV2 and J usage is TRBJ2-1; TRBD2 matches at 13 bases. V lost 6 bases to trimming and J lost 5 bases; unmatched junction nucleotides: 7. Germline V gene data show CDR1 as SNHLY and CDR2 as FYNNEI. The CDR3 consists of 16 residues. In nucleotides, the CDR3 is TGTGCCAGCAGGGACACTAGCGGGGGGGCAAACAATGAGCAGTTCTTC. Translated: CASRDTSGGANNEQFF.

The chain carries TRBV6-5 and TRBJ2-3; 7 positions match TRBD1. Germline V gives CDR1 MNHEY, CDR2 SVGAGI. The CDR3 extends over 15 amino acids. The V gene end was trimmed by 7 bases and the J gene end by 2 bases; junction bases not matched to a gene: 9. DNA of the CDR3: TGTGCCAGCACAAAACAACAGGGGTACACAGATACGCAGTATTTT. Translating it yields CASTKQQGYTDTQYF.

The CDR3: CASSGRQGSEKLFF. For the CDR3, the DNA is TGTGCCAGCAGCGGACGACAGGGTTCTGAAAAACTGTTTTTT. This chain joins TRBV4-2 and TRBJ1-4; 7 bases are shared with TRBD1. Germline CDR1 LGHNA, CDR2 YNFKEQ. V dropped 5 bases and J dropped 7; count of bases not matched to a gene: 7. This CDR3 has 14 residues.

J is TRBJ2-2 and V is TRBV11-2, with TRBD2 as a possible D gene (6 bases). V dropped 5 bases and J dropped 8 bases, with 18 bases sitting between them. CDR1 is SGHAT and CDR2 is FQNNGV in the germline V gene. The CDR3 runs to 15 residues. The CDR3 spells CASSPVRRGSGELFF. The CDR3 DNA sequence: TGTGCCAGCAGCCCCGTAAGGCGGGGCTCGGGGGAGCTGTTTTTT.

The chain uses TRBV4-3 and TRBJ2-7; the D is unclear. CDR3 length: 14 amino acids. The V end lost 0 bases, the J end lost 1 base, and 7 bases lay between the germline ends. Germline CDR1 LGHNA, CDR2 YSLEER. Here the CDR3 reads CASSQDQFSYEQYF. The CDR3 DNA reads TGCGCCAGCAGCCAAGATCAGTTTTCCTACGAGCAGTACTTC.

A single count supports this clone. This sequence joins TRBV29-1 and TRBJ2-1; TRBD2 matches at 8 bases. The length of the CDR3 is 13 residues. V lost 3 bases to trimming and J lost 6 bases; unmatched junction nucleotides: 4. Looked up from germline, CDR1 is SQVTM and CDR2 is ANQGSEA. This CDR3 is CSVDPAGGNEQFF. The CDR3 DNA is TGCAGCGTTGATCCTGCGGGGGGCAATGAGCAGTTCTTC.

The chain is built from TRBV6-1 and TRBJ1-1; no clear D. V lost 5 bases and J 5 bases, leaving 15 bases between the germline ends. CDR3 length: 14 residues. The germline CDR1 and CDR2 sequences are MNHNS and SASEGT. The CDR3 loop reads CASSPRTYRTEAFF. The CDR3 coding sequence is TGTGCCAGCAGTCCTCGGACTTATAGGACTGAAGCTTTCTTT.

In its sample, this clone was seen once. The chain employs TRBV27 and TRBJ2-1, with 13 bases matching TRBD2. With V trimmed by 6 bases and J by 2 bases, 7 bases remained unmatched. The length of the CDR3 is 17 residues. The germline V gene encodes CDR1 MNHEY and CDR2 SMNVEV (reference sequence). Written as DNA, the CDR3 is TGTGCCAGCAGCCCTGGACTAGCGGGAGTCGCCTACAATGAGCAGTTCTTC. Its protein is CASSPGLAGVAYNEQFF.

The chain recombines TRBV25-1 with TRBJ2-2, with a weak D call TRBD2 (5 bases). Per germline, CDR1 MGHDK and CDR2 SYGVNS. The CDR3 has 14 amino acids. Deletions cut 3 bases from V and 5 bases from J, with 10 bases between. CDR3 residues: CASSEGVYTGELFF. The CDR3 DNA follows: TGTGCCAGCAGTGAGGGAGTATATACCGGGGAGCTGTTTTTT.

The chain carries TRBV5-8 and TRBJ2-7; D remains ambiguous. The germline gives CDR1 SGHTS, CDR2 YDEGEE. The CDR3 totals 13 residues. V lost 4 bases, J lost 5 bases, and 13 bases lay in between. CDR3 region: CASSLGSVNEQYF. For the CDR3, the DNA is TGTGCCAGCAGCCTCGGGTCGGTGAACGAGCAGTACTTC.

The CDR3, as DNA: TGCGCCAGCAGCTTGGGGGGTCTAGCGGGGCTCTACGAGCAGTACTTC. This gives the protein CASSLGGLAGLYEQYF. This chain links TRBV5-1 with TRBJ2-7; TRBD2 agrees at 9 bases. The CDR3 extends over 16 amino acids. Trimming at V came to 0 bases and at J to 3 bases, leaving 7 bases not matched to a gene. Germline CDR1 is SGHRS and CDR2 is YFSETQ.

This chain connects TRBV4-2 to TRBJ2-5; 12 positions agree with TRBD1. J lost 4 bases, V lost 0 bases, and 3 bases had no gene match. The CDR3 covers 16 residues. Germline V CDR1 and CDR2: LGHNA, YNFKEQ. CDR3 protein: CASSQDGTGGAETQYF. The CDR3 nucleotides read TGTGCCAGCAGCCAAGATGGGACAGGGGGCGCAGAGACCCAGTACTTC.

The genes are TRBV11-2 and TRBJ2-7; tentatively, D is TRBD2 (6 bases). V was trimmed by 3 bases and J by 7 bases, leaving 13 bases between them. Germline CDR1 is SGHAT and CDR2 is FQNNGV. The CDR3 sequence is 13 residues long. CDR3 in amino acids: CASSFAGRGEQYF. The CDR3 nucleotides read TGTGCCAGCAGCTTTGCGGGGCGCGGAGAGCAGTACTTC.

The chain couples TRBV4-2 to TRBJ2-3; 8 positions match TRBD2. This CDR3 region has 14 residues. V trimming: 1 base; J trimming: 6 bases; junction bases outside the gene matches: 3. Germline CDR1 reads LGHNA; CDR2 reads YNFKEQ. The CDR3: CASSQGGGRDTQYF. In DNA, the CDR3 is TGTGCCAGCAGCCAAGGTGGCGGGAGGGATACGCAGTATTTT.

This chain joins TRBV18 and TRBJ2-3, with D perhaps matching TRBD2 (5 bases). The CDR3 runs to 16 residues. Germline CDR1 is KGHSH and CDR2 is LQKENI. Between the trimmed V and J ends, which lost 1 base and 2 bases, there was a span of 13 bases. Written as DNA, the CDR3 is TGTGCCAGCTCACCACGTCCTGGACTGCTCACAGATACGCAGTATTTT. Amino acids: CASSPRPGLLTDTQYF. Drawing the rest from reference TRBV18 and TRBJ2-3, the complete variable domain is NAGVMQNPRHLVRRRGQEARLRCSPMKGHSHVYWYRQLPEEGLKFMVYLQKENIIDESGMPKERFSAEFPKEGPSILRIQQVVRGDSAAYFCASSPRPGLLTDTQYFGPGTRLTVL.

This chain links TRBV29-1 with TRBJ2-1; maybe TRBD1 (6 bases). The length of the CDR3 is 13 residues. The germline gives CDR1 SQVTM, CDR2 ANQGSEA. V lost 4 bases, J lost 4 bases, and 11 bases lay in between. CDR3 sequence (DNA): TGCAGCGTTGGCAGGGGCAGTTACAATGAGCAGTTCTTC. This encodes CSVGRGSYNEQFF.

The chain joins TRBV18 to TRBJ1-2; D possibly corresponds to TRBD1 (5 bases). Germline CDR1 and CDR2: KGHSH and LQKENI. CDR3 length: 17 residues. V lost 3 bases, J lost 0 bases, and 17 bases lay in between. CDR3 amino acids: CASSPLSRQSSNYGYTF. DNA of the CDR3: TGTGCCAGCTCACCCCTAAGTAGACAGTCCTCTAACTATGGCTACACCTTC.

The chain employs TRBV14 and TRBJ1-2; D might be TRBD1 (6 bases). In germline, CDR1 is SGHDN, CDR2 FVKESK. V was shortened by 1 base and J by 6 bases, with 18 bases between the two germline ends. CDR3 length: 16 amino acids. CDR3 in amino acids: CASSQVVIGQLDGYTF. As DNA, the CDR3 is TGTGCCAGCAGCCAAGTCGTAATAGGACAGCTCGATGGCTACACCTTC.

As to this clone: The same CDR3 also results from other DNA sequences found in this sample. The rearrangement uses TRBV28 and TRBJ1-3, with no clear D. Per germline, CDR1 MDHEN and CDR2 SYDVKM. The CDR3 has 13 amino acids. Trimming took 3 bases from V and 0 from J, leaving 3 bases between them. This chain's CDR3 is CASSLSSGNTIYF. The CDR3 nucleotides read TGTGCCAGCAGTTTGAGCTCTGGAAACACCATATATTTT.